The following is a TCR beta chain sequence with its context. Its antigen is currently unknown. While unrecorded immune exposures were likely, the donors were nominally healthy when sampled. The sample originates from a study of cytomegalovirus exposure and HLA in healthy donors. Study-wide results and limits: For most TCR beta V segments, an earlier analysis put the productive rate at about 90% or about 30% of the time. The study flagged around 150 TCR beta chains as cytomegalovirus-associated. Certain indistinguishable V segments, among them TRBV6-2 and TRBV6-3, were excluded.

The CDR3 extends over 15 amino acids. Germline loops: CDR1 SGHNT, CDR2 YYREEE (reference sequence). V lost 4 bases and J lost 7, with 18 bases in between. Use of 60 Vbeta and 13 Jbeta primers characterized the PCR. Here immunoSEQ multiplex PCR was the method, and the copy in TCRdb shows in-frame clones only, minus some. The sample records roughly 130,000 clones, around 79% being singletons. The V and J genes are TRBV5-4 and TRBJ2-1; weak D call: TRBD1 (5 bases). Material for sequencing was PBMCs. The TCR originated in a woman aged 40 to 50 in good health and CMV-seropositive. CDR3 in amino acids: CASSDRQILWNEQFF. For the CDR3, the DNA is TGTGCCAGCAGCGACCGACAGATCCTCTGGAATGAGCAGTTCTTC.